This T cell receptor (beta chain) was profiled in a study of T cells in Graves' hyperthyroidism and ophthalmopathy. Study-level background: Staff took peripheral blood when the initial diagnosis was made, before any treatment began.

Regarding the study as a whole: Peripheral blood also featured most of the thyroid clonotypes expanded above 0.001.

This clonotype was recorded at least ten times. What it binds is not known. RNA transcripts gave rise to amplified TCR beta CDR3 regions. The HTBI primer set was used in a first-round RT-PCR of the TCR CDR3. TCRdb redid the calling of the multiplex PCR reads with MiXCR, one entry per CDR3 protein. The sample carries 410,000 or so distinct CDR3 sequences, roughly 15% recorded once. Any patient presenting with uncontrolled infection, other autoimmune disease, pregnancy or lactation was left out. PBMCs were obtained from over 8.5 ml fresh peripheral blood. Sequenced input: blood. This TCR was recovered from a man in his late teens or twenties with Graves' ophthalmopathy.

The CDR3 DNA reads TGTGCCAGCAGCCAGGGACTAGCGGGGCCCTACGAGCAGTACTTC. It specifies CASSQGLAGPYEQYF. The V and J genes are TRBV3-1 and TRBJ2-7, with 13 positions matching TRBD2. This CDR3 has 15 amino acids. Trimming took 3 bases from V and 2 from J; bases not matched to a gene: 1. Germline values: CDR1 LGHDT, CDR2 YNNKEL (reference sequence).